Below, one T cell receptor (beta chain) is given with its context. In the original processing: Quantification of nucleated cells was approximated via reference gene primer amplification. The data were produced by immunoSEQ multiplex PCR, yet TCRdb's version contains in-frame clones alone and is incomplete. V and J calls plus clone size are reproduced from that table; the DNA served to infer D and trimming. The sample lists around 170,000 clones; 75% to 80% were seen once. The data are from a study of blood T cell repertoires in COVID-19. About the study: The United States, Italy and Spain were the sources of the acute and convalescent COVID-19 samples. In each case, the material was cDNA or gDNA derived from T cells, B-cell-depleted T cells, or PBMCs.

V dropped 2 bases and J dropped 6; count of bases not matched to a gene: 9. The CDR3 runs 15 residues. Germline-derived CDR1 and CDR2 are MNHEY and SMNVEV (reference sequence). The sample comprised peripheral blood. The receptor was derived from a woman older than 75 with acute or convalescent COVID-19. The gene calls are TRBV27 and TRBJ2-7; 8 positions match TRBD1. CDR3 in amino acids: CASSLGPRQGIEQYF. The CDR3 DNA reads as TGTGCCAGCAGTTTAGGCCCGCGACAGGGGATCGAGCAGTACTTC.